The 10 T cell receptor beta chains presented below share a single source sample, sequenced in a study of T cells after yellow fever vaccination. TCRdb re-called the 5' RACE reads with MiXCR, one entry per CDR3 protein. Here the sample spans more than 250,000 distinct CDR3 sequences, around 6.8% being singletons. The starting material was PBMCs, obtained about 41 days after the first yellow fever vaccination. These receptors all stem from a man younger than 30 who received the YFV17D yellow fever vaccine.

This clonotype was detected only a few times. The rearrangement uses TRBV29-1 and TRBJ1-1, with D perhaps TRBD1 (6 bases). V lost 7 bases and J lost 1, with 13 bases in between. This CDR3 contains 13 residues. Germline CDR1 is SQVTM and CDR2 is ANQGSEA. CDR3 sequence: CSAGEGGNTEAFF. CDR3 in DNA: TGCAGCGCCGGGGAGGGGGGGAACACTGAAGCTTTCTTT.

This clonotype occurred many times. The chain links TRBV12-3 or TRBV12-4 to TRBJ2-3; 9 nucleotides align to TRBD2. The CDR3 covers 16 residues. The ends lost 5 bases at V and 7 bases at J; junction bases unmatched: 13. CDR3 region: CASSPMRGGGANTQYF. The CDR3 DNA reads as TGTGCCAGCAGTCCCATGAGGGGCGGGGGGGCCAATACGCAGTATTTT.

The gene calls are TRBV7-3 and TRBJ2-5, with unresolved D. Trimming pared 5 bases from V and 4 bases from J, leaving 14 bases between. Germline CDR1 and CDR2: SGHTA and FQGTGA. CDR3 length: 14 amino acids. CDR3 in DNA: TGTGCCAGCAGCGGGCCTGGACCTACAGAGACCCAGTACTTC. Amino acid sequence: CASSGPGPTETQYF.

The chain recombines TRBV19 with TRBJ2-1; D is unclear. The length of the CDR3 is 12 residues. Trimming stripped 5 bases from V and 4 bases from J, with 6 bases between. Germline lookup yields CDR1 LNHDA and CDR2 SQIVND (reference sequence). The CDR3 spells CASSGRYNEQFF. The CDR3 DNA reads TGTGCCAGTAGTGGTCGGTACAATGAGCAGTTCTTC.

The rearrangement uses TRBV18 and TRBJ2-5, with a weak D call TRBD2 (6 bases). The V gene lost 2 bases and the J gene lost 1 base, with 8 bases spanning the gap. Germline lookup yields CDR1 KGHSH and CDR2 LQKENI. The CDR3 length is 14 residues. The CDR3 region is CASSPTEGQETQYF. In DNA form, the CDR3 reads TGTGCCAGCTCACCAACGGAGGGCCAAGAGACCCAGTACTTC.

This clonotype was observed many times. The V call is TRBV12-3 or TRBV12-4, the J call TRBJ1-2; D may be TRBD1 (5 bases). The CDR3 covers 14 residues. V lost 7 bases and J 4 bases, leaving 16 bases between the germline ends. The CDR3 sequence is CASTSQGLGYGYTF. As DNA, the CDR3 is TGTGCCAGCACCAGTCAGGGTTTGGGCTATGGCTACACCTTC.

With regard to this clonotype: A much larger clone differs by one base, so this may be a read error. The CDR3 region is CSARDRTPYGFTF. The DNA of the CDR3 is TGCAGTGCTAGGGACAGGACCCCGTATGGCTTCACCTTC. The rearrangement links TRBV20-1 to TRBJ1-2, with 7 bases matching TRBD1. Germline values: CDR1 DFQATT, CDR2 SNEGSKA (reference sequence). CDR3 size: 13 residues.

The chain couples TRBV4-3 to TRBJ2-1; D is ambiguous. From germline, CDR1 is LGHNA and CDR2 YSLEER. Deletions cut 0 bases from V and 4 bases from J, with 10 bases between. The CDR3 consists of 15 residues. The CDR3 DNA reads TGCGCCAGCAGCCAAGACTCCCAGATATACAATGAGCAGTTCTTC. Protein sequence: CASSQDSQIYNEQFF.

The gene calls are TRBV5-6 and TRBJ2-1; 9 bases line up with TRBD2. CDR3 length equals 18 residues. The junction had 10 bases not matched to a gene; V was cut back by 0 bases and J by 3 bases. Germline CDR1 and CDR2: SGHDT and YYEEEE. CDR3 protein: CASSLEASGAYDYNEQFF. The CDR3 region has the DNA TGTGCCAGCAGCTTGGAAGCTAGCGGGGCCTATGACTACAATGAGCAGTTCTTC.

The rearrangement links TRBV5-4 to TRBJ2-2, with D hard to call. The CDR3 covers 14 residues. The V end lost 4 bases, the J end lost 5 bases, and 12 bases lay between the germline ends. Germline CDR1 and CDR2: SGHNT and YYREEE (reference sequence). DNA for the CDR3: TGTGCCAGCAGCAACATAGCTGGGACCGGGGAGCTGTTTTTT. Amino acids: CASSNIAGTGELFF.